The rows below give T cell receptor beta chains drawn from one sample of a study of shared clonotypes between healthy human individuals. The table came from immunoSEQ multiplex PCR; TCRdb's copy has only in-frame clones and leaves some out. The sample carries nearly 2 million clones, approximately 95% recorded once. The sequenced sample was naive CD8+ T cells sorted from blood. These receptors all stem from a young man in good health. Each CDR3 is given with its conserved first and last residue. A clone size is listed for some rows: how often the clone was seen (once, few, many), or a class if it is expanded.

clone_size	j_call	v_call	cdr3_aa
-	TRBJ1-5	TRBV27	CASSTGGSNQPQHF
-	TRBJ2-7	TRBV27	CASSPWTSGEGQYF
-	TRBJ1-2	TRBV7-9	CASSLKWEEGYTF
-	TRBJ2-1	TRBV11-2	CASSQRDSYNEQFF
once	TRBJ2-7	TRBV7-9	CASSFRQGSSYEQYF
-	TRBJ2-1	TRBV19	CASSINPPNEQFF
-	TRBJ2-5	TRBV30	CAWSVNRGRRETQYF
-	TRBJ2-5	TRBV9	CASSPNQETQYF
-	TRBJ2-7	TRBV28	CASSPLRDRGAHEQYF
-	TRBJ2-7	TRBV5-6	CASSSYPRTTDEQYF
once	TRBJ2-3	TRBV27	CASSSTTGTDTQYF
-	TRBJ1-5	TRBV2	CASSEEPGLSNQPQHF
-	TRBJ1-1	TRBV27	CASSLSGISEAFF
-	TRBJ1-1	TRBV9	CASSAQGTDTEAFF
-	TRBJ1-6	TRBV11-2	CASSLVDSNSPLHF
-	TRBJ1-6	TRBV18	CASSDRDRSQYNSPLHF
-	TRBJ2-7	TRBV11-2	CASSLGVDTEQYF
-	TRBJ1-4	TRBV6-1	CASSDWTRKLFF
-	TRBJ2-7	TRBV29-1	CSVEDRAYEQYF
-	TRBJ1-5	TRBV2	CASSETRAGGFFEPQHF
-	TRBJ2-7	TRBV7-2	CASSLTGLSSYEQYF
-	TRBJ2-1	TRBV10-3	CAIGGGSGYEQFF
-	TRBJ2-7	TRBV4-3	CASSQDVGVEQYF